This T cell receptor beta chain is drawn from a study of regulatory T cells in long-lasting Graves disease. Findings of the study overall: More public clonotypes were shared by persistent patients (around 2,600) than by new patients (roughly 870). Persistent disease samples used TRBV28, TRBJ1-2 and TRBJ2-5 preferentially.

The sample's time point: newly diagnosed GD, antithyroid drugs for less than 3 months. PBMC RNA served as the TCR library source. Trimming cost V 3 bases and J 2 bases, with 15 bases left between them. CDR1 is DFQATT, CDR2 SNEGSKA, per germline (reference sequence). The CDR3 contains 15 residues. Building the TCR beta libraries relied on iRepertoire HTBI primers, and CDR3 regions underwent Arm-PCR. MiXCR was run by TCRdb on the multiplex PCR reads, yielding one entry per CDR3 protein. The repertoire holds under 700,000 distinct CDR3 sequences, with 15% to 20% as singletons. This clonotype was seen ten or more times. Its antigen is not identified. These data are also associated with another study on T cells in Graves' hyperthyroidism and ophthalmopathy.

Here the sequenced sample was peripheral blood mononuclear cells (PBMCs), taken at new diagnosis, from a patient treated with antithyroid drugs. The chain has TRBV20-1 and TRBJ2-3; D assignment may be TRBD1 or TRBD2 (5 bases each). The receptor was derived from a woman aged 35-65 years with Graves disease. The CDR3 DNA follows: TGCAGTGCTAGGTTTGGGACCGATGCCACAGATACGCAGTATTTT. This sequence encodes CSARFGTDATDTQYF.